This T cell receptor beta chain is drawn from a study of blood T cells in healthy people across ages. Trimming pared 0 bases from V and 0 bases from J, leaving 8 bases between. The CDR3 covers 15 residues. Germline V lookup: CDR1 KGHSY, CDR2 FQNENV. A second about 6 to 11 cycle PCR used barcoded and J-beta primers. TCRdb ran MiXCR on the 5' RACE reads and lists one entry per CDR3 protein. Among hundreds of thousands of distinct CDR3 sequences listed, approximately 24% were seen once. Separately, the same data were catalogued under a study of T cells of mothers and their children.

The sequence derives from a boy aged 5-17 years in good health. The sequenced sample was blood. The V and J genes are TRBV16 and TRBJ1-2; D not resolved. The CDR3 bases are TGTGCCAGCAGCCAATCGTTTGTCCCTAACTATGGCTACACCTTC. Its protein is CASSQSFVPNYGYTF. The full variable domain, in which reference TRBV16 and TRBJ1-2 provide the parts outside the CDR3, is GEEVAQTPKHLVRGEGQKAKLYCAPIKGHSYVFWYQQVLKNEFKFLISFQNENVFDETGMPKERFSAKCLPNSPCSLEIQATKLEDSAVYFCASSQSFVPNYGYTFGSGTRLTVV.